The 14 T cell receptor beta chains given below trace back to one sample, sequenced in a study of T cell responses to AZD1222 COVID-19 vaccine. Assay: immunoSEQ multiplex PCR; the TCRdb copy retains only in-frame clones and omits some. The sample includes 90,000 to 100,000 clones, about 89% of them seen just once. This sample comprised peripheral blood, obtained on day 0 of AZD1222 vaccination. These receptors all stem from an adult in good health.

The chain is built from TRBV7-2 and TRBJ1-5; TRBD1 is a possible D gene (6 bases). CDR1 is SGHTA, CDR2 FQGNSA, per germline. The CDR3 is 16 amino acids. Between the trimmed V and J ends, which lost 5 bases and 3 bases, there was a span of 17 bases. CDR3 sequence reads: CASSAINRELNQPQHF. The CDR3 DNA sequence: TGTGCCAGCAGCGCCATCAACAGGGAACTCAATCAGCCCCAGCATTTT.

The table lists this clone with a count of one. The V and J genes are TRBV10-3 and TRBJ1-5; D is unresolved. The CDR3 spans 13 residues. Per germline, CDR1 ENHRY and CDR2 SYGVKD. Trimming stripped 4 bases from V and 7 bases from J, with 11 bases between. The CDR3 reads CAISGSPAQPQHF. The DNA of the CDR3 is TGTGCCATCAGTGGCTCCCCTGCGCAGCCCCAGCATTTT.

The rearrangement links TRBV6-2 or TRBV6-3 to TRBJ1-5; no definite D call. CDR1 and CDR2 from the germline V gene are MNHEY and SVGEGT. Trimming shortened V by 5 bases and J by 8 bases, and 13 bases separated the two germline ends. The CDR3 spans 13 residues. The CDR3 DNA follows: TGTGCCAGCAGTGACCCGGGTCGGGAGCCCCAGCATTTT. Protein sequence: CASSDPGREPQHF.

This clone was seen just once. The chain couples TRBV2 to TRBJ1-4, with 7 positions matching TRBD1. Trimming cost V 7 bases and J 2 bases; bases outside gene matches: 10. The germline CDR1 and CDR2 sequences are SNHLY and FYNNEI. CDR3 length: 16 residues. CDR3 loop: CASKTGIRATNEKLFF. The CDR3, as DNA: TGTGCCAGCAAGACAGGGATCAGGGCGACTAATGAAAAACTGTTTTTT.

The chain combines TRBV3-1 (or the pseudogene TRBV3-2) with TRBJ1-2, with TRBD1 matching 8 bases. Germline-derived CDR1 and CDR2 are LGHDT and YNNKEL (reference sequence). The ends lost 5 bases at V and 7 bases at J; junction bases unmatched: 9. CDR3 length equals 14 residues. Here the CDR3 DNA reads TGTGCCAGCAGCTTCGGACAGGGTGTAGCTGGCTACACCTTC. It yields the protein CASSFGQGVAGYTF.

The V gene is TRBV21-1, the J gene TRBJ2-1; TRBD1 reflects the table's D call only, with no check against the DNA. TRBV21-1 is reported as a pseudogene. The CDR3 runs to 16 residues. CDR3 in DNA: TGTGCCAGCAGCAAAGGGGACAGGGAGTGGGGCAATGAGCAGTTCTTC. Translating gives CASSKGDREWGNEQFF.

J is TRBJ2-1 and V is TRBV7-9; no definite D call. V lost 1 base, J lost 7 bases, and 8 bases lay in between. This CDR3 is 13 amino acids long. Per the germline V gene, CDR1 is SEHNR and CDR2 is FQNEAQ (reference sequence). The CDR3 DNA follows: TGTGCCAGCAGCTTAGAGGTGGGGAATGAGCAGTTCTTC. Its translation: CASSLEVGNEQFF.

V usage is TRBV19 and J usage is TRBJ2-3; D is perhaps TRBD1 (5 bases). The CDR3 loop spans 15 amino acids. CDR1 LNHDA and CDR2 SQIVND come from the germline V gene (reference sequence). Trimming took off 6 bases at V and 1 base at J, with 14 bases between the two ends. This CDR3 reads CASRDQGSRTDTQYF. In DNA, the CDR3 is TGTGCCAGTAGGGATCAGGGATCCCGCACAGATACGCAGTATTTT.

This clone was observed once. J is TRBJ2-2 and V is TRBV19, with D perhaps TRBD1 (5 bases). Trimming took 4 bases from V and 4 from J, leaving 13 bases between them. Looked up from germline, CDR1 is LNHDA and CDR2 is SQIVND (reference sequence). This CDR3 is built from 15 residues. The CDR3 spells CASSKEAGPTGELFF. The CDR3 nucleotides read TGTGCCAGTAGTAAAGAGGCAGGGCCCACCGGGGAGCTGTTTTTT.

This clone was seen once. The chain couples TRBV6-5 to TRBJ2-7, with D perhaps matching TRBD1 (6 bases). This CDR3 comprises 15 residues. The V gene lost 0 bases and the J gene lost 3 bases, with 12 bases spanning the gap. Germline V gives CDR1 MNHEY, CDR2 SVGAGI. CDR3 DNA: TGTGCCAGCAGTTACTCTGGGGGCGCCGGCTACGAGCAGTACTTC. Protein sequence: CASSYSGGAGYEQYF.

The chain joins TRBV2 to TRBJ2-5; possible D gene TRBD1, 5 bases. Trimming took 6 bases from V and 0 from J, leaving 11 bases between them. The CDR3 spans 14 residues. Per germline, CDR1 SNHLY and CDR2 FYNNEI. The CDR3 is CASSVTGYQETQYF. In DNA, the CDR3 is TGTGCCAGCAGCGTTACAGGATACCAAGAGACCCAGTACTTC. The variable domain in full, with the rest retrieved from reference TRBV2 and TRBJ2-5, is EPEVTQTPSHQVTQMGQEVILRCVPISNHLYFYWYRQILGQKVEFLVSFYNNEISEKSEIFDDQFSVERPDGSNFTLKIRSTKLEDSAMYFCASSVTGYQETQYFGPGTRLLVL.

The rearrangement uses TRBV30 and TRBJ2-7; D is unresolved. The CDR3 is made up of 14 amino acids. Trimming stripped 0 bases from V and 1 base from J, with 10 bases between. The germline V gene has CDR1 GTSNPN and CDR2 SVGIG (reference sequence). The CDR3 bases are TGTGCCTGGAGTGTAACCCTCCGGTCCTACGAGCAGTACTTC. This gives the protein CAWSVTLRSYEQYF.

The CDR3, as DNA: TGTGCCAGCCGGGTGGGGGGAAAAACCTACGAGCAGTACTTC. Its translation: CASRVGGKTYEQYF. The V and J genes are TRBV28 and TRBJ2-7, with D possibly matching TRBD2 (6 bases). Germline CDR1 is MDHEN and CDR2 is SYDVKM. This CDR3 contains 14 residues. V shed 8 bases and J shed 2 bases, with 16 bases lying between them.

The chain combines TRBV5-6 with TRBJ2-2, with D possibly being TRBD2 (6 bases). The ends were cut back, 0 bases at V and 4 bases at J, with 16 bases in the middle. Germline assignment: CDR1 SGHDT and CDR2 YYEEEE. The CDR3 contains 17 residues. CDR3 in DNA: TGTGCCAGCAGCTTGGCCCTCGGGGAGGCGGGCACCGGGGAGCTGTTTTTT. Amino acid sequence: CASSLALGEAGTGELFF.